Listed below are T cell receptor beta chains from one sample, sequenced in a study of PD-1 blockade in classical Hodgkin lymphoma. The protocol was immunoSEQ multiplex PCR, while the TCRdb copy is restricted to in-frame clones and leaves out a portion. Altogether just under 40,000 clones are present, 75% to 85% being singletons, with the ten largest covering around 9.5%. This specimen was peripheral blood mononuclear cells (PBMCs), taken before the fourth cycle of nivolumab. All receptors derive from a human donor with classical Hodgkin lymphoma. The CDR3 runs from the conserved cysteine through the conserved F or W. A D gene is named only where the DNA matches it firmly. Some rows mark clone size as missing; the rest say once, few, many or name a class of expanded clone.

TRBD1,TRBV7-2,.,TRBJ2-6,CASSFYRGPTGANVLTF,TGTGCCAGCAGCTTCTACAGGGGGCCTACTGGGGCCAACGTCCTGACTTTC
TRBD2,TRBV6-1,.,TRBJ2-7,CASSEYGPSGDYEQYF,TGTGCCAGCAGTGAATATGGTCCTAGCGGGGACTACGAGCAGTACTTC
.,TRBV19,.,TRBJ2-6,CASSRTGSGANVLTF,TGTGCCAGTAGCAGAACAGGGTCTGGGGCCAACGTCCTGACTTTC
.,TRBV7-2,few,TRBJ2-7,CASSLAFDGISRDSYEQYF,TGTGCCAGCAGCTTAGCCTTCGACGGAATTAGCAGGGATTCCTACGAGCAGTACTTC
TRBD1,TRBV7-2,few,TRBJ2-1,CASSTDRVNEQFF,TGTGCCAGCAGCACGGACAGGGTCAATGAGCAGTTCTTC
.,TRBV4-3,.,TRBJ2-7,CASSQAGTAGQYF,TGCGCCAGCAGCCAGGCAGGCACCGCGGGGCAGTACTTC
.,TRBV27,.,TRBJ2-5,CASSFGGGSLETQYF,TGTGCCAGCAGTTTTGGAGGGGGTTCGTTGGAGACCCAGTACTTC
.,TRBV18,few,TRBJ1-6,CASSPIHDGGDNSPLHF,TGTGCCAGCTCACCAATCCACGACGGAGGAGATAATTCACCCCTCCACTTT
TRBD1,TRBV19,.,TRBJ1-3,CASSLSDRGLNTIYF,TGTGCCAGTAGTCTAAGCGACAGGGGGCTGAACACCATATATTTT
.,TRBV19,medium-sized,TRBJ2-1,CASSRSGDRGSYNEQFF,TGTGCCAGTAGTAGGAGCGGGGACAGAGGCTCCTACAATGAGCAGTTCTTC
.,TRBV7-8,.,TRBJ2-5,CASSTTRDRETQYF,TGTGCCAGCAGTACAACTAGGGATAGGGAGACCCAGTACTTC
TRBD2,TRBV5-4,.,TRBJ2-1,CASSRRLAGSKLSYNEQFF,TGTGCCAGCAGCCGTCGACTAGCAGGCTCCAAACTCTCCTACAATGAGCAGTTCTTC
.,TRBV2,.,TRBJ2-5,CASSGLVGKETQYF,TGTGCCAGCAGTGGACTGGTCGGAAAAGAGACCCAGTACTTC
.,TRBV11-3,.,TRBJ2-2,CASSLSVTGELFF,TGTGCCAGCTCGTTGAGTGTCACCGGGGAGCTGTTTTTT
TRBD2,TRBV19,few,TRBJ2-3,CASSDTSGGNTDTQYF,TGTGCCAGTAGTGATACTAGCGGGGGGAACACAGATACGCAGTATTTT
.,TRBV6-4,.,TRBJ2-1,CASTDRLVDEQFF,TGTGCCAGCACCGATAGACTAGTCGATGAGCAGTTCTTC
.,TRBV19,.,TRBJ1-4,CASSMTAEWTNEKLFF,TGTGCCAGTAGTATGACCGCGGAATGGACTAATGAAAAACTGTTTTTT
TRBD1,TRBV5-1,few,TRBJ1-1,CASSLVPDRTEAFF,TGCGCCAGCAGCTTGGTACCGGACAGGACCGAAGCTTTCTTT
TRBD2,TRBV29-1,.,TRBJ2-5,CSVEDRASGGEETQYF,TGCAGCGTTGAAGATCGGGCTAGCGGGGGGGAAGAGACCCAGTACTTC
.,TRBV9,once,TRBJ1-1,CASSALNTEAFF,TGTGCCAGCAGCGCCCTGAACACTGAAGCTTTCTTT
.,TRBV14,.,TRBJ1-1,CASSQQGLKAFF,TGTGCCAGCAGCCAACAGGGGTTGAAAGCTTTCTTT
.,TRBV5-1,.,TRBJ2-1,CASSLEGGVRFF,TGCGCCAGCAGCTTGGAGGGCGGGGTGAGGTTCTTC
.,TRBV7-2,.,TRBJ2-1,CASSSIPGRGEQFF,TGTGCCAGCAGCTCCATCCCGGGACGCGGTGAGCAGTTCTTC
TRBD1,TRBV29-1,.,TRBJ1-2,CSVLVDRGDRYGYTF,TGCAGCGTCCTCGTAGACAGGGGGGATCGCTATGGCTACACCTTC
.,TRBV7-6,.,TRBJ2-4,CASSEGPAKNIQYF,TGTGCCAGCTCAGAGGGGCCAGCCAAAAACATTCAGTACTTC
.,TRBV4-1,.,TRBJ2-1,CASSPLSGKQFF,TGCGCCAGCAGCCCCCTTTCGGGGAAGCAGTTCTTC
TRBD1,TRBV7-2,.,TRBJ2-3,CASSSGQGGDTQYF,TGTGCCAGCAGCTCAGGACAGGGGGGAGATACGCAGTATTTT
.,TRBV5-1,.,TRBJ2-2,CASSLESLGMMFF,TGCGCCAGCAGCTTGGAAAGTCTAGGGATGATGTTTTTT
TRBD1,TRBV30,.,TRBJ2-5,CAWDRGQETQYF,TGTGCCTGGGACAGGGGGCAAGAGACCCAGTACTTC
TRBD1,TRBV6-1,.,TRBJ2-2,CASSELRTGNTGELFF,TGTGCCAGCAGTGAGCTCCGGACAGGGAACACCGGGGAGCTGTTTTTT
.,TRBV19,.,TRBJ2-1,CASSITGISYNEQFF,TGTGCCAGTAGTATTACAGGGATCTCCTACAATGAGCAGTTCTTC
TRBD2,TRBV10-2,.,TRBJ2-3,CASSGGGQAGDTQYF,TGCGCCAGCAGCGGGGGGGGCCAGGCCGGAGATACGCAGTATTTT
TRBD2,TRBV28,few,TRBJ2-2,CASTLLAGAPTGELFF,TGTGCCAGCACCCTGCTAGCGGGGGCCCCCACCGGGGAGCTGTTTTTT
.,TRBV29-1,.,TRBJ1-6,CSVEDPRKGISYNSPLHF,TGCAGCGTTGAAGATCCCAGGAAGGGTATCTCCTATAATTCACCCCTCCACTTT
.,TRBV18,.,TRBJ2-2,CASSILPGEDTGELFF,TGTGCCAGCTCAATTCTTCCTGGTGAGGACACCGGGGAGCTGTTTTTT
TRBD2,TRBV5-4,once,TRBJ2-1,CASSPLAGGYNEQFF,TGTGCCAGCAGCCCTCTGGCGGGGGGGTACAATGAGCAGTTCTTC
TRBD2,TRBV2,.,TRBJ2-3,CASSETSGDTDTQYF,TGTGCCAGCAGTGAGACTAGCGGGGACACAGATACGCAGTATTTT
.,TRBV5-3,.,TRBJ1-1,CASSWTSTEAFF,TGTGCCAGCAGCTGGACGAGCACTGAAGCTTTCTTT
TRBD2,TRBV11-2,.,TRBJ2-2,CASSFGRGSGELFF,TGTGCCAGCAGCTTCGGGAGGGGTTCTGGGGAGCTGTTTTTT
.,TRBV19,medium-sized,TRBJ1-5,CASSTSWGGWQPQHF,TGTGCCAGTAGTACCTCGTGGGGGGGCTGGCAGCCCCAGCATTTT
.,TRBV6-5,.,TRBJ1-1,CASSYFRIYMNTEAFF,TGTGCCAGCAGTTACTTCAGGATATACATGAACACTGAAGCTTTCTTT
TRBD1,TRBV28,.,TRBJ1-3,CASSYGTGGRNTIYF,TGTGCCAGCAGTTACGGGACAGGGGGACGAAACACCATATATTTT